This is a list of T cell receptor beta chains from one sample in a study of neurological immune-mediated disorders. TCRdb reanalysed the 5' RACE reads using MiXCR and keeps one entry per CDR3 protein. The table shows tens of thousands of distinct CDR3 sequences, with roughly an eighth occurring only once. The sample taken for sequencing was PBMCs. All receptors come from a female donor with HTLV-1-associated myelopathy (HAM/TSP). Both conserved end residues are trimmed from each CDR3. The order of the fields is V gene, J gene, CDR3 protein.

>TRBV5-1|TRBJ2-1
ASSFPALEQF
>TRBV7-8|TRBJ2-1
ASSAIAGGLNEQF
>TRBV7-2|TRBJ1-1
ASSSTRANTEAF
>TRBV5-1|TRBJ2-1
ASYDVIDHEQF
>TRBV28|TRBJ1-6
ASSYRSGASPLH
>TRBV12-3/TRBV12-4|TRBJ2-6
ASSLGQAAGANVLT
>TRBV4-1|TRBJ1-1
ASSQEGGVGRGRMNTEAF
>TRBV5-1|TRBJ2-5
ASSSGRGRETQY
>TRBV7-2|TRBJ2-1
ASSLVAGEYNEQF
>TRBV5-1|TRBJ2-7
ASSDAGGGEYEQY
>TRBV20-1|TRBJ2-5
SAREWILGETQY
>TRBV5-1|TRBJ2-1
ASSRPGGRGHNEQF
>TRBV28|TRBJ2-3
ASSPTGSQEFVTQY
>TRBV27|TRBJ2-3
ASSFTQPDTQY